The 3 T cell receptor beta chains below all came from one sample that was sequenced in a study of CD8+CD57+ T cells in acquired aplastic anemia. Only patients with CD8+CD57+ cell expansion on flow cytometry were chosen for sequencing. Profiling of TCR beta VDJ combinations and CDR3 sequences used genomic DNA as template. TCRdb re-analysed the reads in MiXCR, keeping a single row per CDR3 protein. The sample has around 200,000 distinct CDR3 sequences, almost 50% seen once. Sequences were obtained from sorted CD4+, CD8+, or CD8+CD57+ T cells (not recorded which) from PBMCs. The receptors were gathered from a human donor with aplastic anemia.

This rearrangement joins TRBV11-1 to TRBJ1-2; weak D call: TRBD1 (5 bases). V lost 1 base, J lost 2 bases, and 17 bases lay in between. Germline CDR1 is SGHAT and CDR2 is FQDESV (reference sequence). This CDR3 region has 17 residues. CDR3 residues: CASSLGGTAAYNYGYTF. The CDR3 DNA sequence: TGTGCCAGCAGCTTAGGCGGGACCGCGGCCTACAACTATGGCTACACCTTC.

The chain couples TRBV4-1 to TRBJ1-4; weak D call: TRBD1 (5 bases). The ends were cut back, 4 bases at V and 5 bases at J, with 11 bases in the middle. Germline assignment: CDR1 MGHRA and CDR2 YSYEKL. The CDR3 sequence is 14 residues long. The CDR3 DNA reads TGCGCCAGCAGCCTCGGGACCAAGAATGAAAAACTGTTTTTT. Translating it yields CASSLGTKNEKLFF.

This clonotype turned up a few times. The V gene is TRBV15, the J gene TRBJ1-6, with D perhaps matching TRBD1 (6 bases). The V gene's germline CDR1 is LNHNV and CDR2 YYDKDF (reference sequence). CDR3 length: 15 residues. Between the trimmed V and J ends, which lost 5 bases and 8 bases, there was a span of 16 bases. CDR3 in amino acids: CATSGSTGFDSPLHF. The CDR3 coding sequence is TGTGCCACCAGCGGATCCACAGGGTTTGATTCACCCCTCCACTTT. Complete variable domain (other parts from reference TRBV15 and TRBJ1-6): DAMVIQNPRYQVTQFGKPVTLSCSQTLNHNVMYWYQQKSSQAPKLLFHYYDKDFNNEADTPDNFQSRRPNTSFCFLDIRSPGLGDTAMYLCATSGSTGFDSPLHFGNGTRLTVT.